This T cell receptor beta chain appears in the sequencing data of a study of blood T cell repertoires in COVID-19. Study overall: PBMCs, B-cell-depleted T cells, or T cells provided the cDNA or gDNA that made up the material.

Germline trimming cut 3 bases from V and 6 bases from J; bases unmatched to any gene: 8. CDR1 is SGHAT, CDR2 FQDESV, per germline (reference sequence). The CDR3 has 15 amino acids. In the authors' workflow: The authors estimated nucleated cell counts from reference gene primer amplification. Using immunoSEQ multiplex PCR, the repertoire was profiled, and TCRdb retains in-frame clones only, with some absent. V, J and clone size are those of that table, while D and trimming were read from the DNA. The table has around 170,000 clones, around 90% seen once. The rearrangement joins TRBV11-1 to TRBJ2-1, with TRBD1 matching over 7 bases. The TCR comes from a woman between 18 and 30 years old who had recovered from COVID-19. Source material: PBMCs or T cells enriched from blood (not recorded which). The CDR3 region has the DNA TGTGCCAGCAGCTTGACAGGGCTCACGGTCAATGAGCAGTTCTTC. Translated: CASSLTGLTVNEQFF.